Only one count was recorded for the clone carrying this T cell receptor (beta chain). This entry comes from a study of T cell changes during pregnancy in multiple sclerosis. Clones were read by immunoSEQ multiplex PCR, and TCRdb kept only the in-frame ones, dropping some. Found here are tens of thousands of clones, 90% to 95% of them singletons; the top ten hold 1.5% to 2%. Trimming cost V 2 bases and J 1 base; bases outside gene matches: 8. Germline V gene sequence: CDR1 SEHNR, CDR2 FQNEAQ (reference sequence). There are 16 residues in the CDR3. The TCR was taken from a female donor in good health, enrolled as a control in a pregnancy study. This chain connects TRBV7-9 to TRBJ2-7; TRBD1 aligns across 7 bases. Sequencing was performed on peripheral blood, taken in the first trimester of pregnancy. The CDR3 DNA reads TGTGCCAGCAGCTTATTAGGGGGCGATTATTCCTACGAGCAGTACTTC. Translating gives CASSLLGGDYSYEQYF.